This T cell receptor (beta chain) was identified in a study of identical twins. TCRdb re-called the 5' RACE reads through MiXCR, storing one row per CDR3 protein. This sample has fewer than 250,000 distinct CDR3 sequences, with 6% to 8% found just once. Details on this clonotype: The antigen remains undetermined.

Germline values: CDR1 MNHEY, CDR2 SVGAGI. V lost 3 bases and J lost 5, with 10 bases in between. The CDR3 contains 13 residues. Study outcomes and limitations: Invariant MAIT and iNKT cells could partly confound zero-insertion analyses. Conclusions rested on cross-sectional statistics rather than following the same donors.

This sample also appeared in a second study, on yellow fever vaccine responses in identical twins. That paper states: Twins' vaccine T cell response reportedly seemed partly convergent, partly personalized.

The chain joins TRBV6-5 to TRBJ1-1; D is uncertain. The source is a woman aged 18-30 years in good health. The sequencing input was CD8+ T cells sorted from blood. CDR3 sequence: CASSYGGRTEAFF. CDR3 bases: TGTGCCAGCAGTTATGGAGGGAGGACTGAAGCTTTCTTT.